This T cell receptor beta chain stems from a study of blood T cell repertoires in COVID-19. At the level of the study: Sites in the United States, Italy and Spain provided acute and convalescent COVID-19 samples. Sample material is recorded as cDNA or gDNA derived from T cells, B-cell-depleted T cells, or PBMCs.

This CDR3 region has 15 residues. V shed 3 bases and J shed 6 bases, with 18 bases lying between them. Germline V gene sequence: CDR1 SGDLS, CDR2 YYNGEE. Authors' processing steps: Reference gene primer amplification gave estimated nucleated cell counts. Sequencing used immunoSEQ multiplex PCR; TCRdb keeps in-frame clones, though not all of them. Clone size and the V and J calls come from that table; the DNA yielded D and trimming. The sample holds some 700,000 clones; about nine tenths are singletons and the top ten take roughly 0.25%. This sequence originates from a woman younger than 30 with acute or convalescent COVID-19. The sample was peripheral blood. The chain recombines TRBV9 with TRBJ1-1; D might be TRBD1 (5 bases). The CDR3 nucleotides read TGTGCCAGCAGCGAGTCTCAAACAGGTACTTCTGAAGCTTTCTTT. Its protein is CASSESQTGTSEAFF.